The clone carrying this T cell receptor (beta chain) was seen just once. The source of the sample is a study of blood T cell repertoires in COVID-19. The germline V gene encodes CDR1 LNHDA and CDR2 SQIVND (reference sequence). The trim removed 5 bases at V and 2 bases at J, leaving 10 bases unmatched. The CDR3 runs to 17 residues. Sequencing used immunoSEQ multiplex PCR; TCRdb keeps in-frame clones, though not all of them. The sample lists 70,000 to 95,000 clones, about 89% occurring once. The chain is built from TRBV19 and TRBJ2-3; TRBD2 matches at 10 bases. This receptor was obtained from a man between 45 and 60 years old with COVID-19, enrolled during active disease. Source material: peripheral blood. The CDR3 nucleotides are TGTGCCAGTAGTTCCTCAGCGGGAGGGCCTTCCACAGATACGCAGTATTTT. Translating gives CASSSSAGGPSTDTQYF.